A single sample gave rise to the 32 T cell receptor beta chains below, sequenced in a study of OX40 agonist ivuxolimab in advanced cancers. Data came from immunoSEQ multiplex PCR; TCRdb stores just in-frame clones and leaves some out. The data contain fewer than 65,000 clones, approximately 90% of them singletons. Here the sequenced sample was CD4+ or CD8+ T cells sorted from blood, taken in a trial of the OX40 agonist ivuxolimab. The receptors originated from an adult with an advanced solid tumor such as melanoma, head and neck, liver or kidney cancer.

The chain carries TRBV7-6 and TRBJ2-1; D gene ambiguous. CDR1 SGHVS and CDR2 FNYEAQ come from the germline V gene. The CDR3 loop spans 15 amino acids. The V end lost 2 bases, the J end lost 3 bases, and 11 bases lay between the germline ends. The CDR3 reads CASSLRAENYNEQFF. The DNA of the CDR3 is TGTGCCAGCAGCTTACGGGCGGAGAACTACAATGAGCAGTTCTTC.

J is TRBJ2-7 and V is TRBV2, with D maybe TRBD2 (6 bases). This CDR3 is 16 amino acids long. CDR1 and CDR2 (germline): SNHLY, FYNNEI. Trimming stripped 4 bases from V and 0 bases from J, with 16 bases between. The CDR3 loop is CASSGAGTSSSYEQYF. The DNA of the CDR3 is TGTGCCAGCAGTGGGGCCGGGACTTCAAGCTCCTACGAGCAGTACTTC.

The rearrangement joins TRBV5-5 to TRBJ2-7; a possible D gene is TRBD1 (6 bases). CDR1 and CDR2 (germline): SGHKS, YYEKEE (reference sequence). The CDR3 contains 13 residues. Trimming took off 2 bases at V and 2 bases at J, with 8 bases between the two ends. The DNA of the CDR3 is TGTGCCAGCAGCTTTGACAGGACCTACGAGCAGTACTTC. Its protein is CASSFDRTYEQYF.

In this sample, this clone turned up once. The rearrangement joins TRBV28 to TRBJ2-7; a possible D gene is TRBD2 (6 bases). Germline CDR1 is MDHEN and CDR2 is SYDVKM. This CDR3 has 18 amino acids. The V end was cut by 2 bases, the J end by 8 bases, with 28 bases between. The CDR3 protein is CASSLIRGFNEALMKQYF. The CDR3 DNA follows: TGTGCCAGCAGTTTAATTCGGGGGTTTAATGAGGCCCTTATGAAGCAGTACTTC.

The rearrangement joins TRBV4-2 to TRBJ1-5, with D maybe TRBD1 (5 bases). This CDR3 is built from 19 residues. V gave up 0 bases and J gave up 1 base, with 19 bases separating them. CDR1 is LGHNA, CDR2 YNFKEQ, per germline. The DNA for the CDR3 is TGTGCCAGCAGCCAAGAGGGGGAATTGGGCGGGATAAGCAATCAGCCCCAGCATTTT. Amino acids: CASSQEGELGGISNQPQHF.

This sequence joins TRBV5-1 and TRBJ2-3; D is possibly TRBD2 (7 bases). V gave up 5 bases and J gave up 6 bases, with 19 bases separating them. Germline CDR1 and CDR2: SGHRS and YFSETQ. The CDR3 length is 15 residues. In DNA form, the CDR3 reads TGCGCCAGCAGGTTCCGGGGGGCCTTGAGGGATACGCAGTATTTT. This codes for CASRFRGALRDTQYF.

The chain links TRBV10-3 to TRBJ2-3; 13 bases line up with TRBD2. Trimming at V came to 10 bases and at J to 5 bases, leaving 18 bases not matched to a gene. Germline V gives CDR1 ENHRY, CDR2 SYGVKD. This CDR3 has 18 amino acids. The CDR3 protein is CASRGLAGLRSKKDTQYF. CDR3 DNA: TGTGCCAGCAGGGGACTAGCGGGACTCCGTAGTAAAAAAGATACGCAGTATTTT.

This chain connects TRBV6-4 to TRBJ1-2; a possible D gene is TRBD1 (5 bases). V was pared by 7 bases and J by 6 bases, with 21 bases between. The CDR3 covers 15 residues. Germline CDR1 MRHNA, CDR2 SNTAGT. CDR3 in amino acids: CASTRSAGRPNGYTF. The CDR3 coding sequence is TGTGCCAGCACGAGGTCCGCAGGGCGGCCTAATGGCTACACCTTC.

The rearrangement joins TRBV7-3 to TRBJ2-1; perhaps TRBD1 as D (6 bases). Between the trimmed V and J ends, which lost 0 bases and 0 bases, there was a span of 9 bases. This CDR3 comprises 16 residues. Germline lookup yields CDR1 SGHTA and CDR2 FQGTGA. The CDR3 DNA reads as TGTGCCAGCAGCTTAACCGGGACACCCTCCTACAATGAGCAGTTCTTC. This codes for CASSLTGTPSYNEQFF.

V usage is TRBV19 and J usage is TRBJ1-2; tentatively, D is TRBD1 (5 bases). The V end was cut by 6 bases, the J end by 2 bases, with 10 bases between. CDR3 length: 13 amino acids. CDR1 and CDR2 (germline): LNHDA, SQIVND (reference sequence). The chain's CDR3 is CASRRDWNYGYTF. The CDR3 DNA reads TGTGCCAGTAGAAGGGACTGGAACTATGGCTACACCTTC. Full variable domain (rest looked up from reference TRBV19 and TRBJ1-2): DGGITQSPKYLFRKEGQNVTLSCEQNLNHDAMYWYRQDPGQGLRLIYYSQIVNDFQKGDIAEGYSVSREKKESFPLTVTSAQKNPTAFYLCASRRDWNYGYTFGSGTRLTVV.

The V and J genes are TRBV5-6 and TRBJ2-1; 13 bases agree with TRBD2. Germline assignment: CDR1 SGHDT and CDR2 YYEEEE. The CDR3 spans 13 residues. V trimming: 5 bases; J trimming: 7 bases; junction bases outside the gene matches: 0. The CDR3 DNA follows: TGTGCCAGCAGGACTAGCGGGGGGAATGAGCAGTTCTTC. Translated: CASRTSGGNEQFF.

V is TRBV19 and J is TRBJ2-7, with 7 bases identical to TRBD1. The CDR3 sequence is 15 residues long. With V trimmed by 3 bases and J by 1 base, 6 bases remained unmatched. Germline lookup yields CDR1 LNHDA and CDR2 SQIVND (reference sequence). This chain's CDR3 is CASSMDRQSSYEQYF. DNA of the CDR3: TGTGCCAGTAGTATGGACAGGCAGTCTTCCTACGAGCAGTACTTC.

Regarding this clone: Mismatch with germline at one junction end may stem from a read error. The genes are TRBV29-1 and TRBJ2-7; TRBD1 agrees at 7 bases. The CDR3 totals 11 residues. CDR1 and CDR2 from the germline V gene are SQVTM and ANQGSEA. CDR3 DNA sequence: TGCAGCGTAGAAGACAGGGACGAGCAGTACTTC. This encodes CSVEDRDEQYF.

This chain connects TRBV6-5 to TRBJ1-4, with D possibly TRBD1 on 6 matching bases. Germline CDR1 reads MNHEY; CDR2 reads SVGAGI. This CDR3 is 12 amino acids long. V lost 6 bases, J lost 10 bases, and 12 bases lay in between. The CDR3 nucleotides read TGTGCCAGCAGAAGGACAGAGGGAAAACTGTTTTTT. Translated, it gives CASRRTEGKLFF.

J is TRBJ2-7 and V is TRBV5-1; D is unresolved. The germline CDR1 and CDR2 sequences are SGHRS and YFSETQ. The CDR3 runs 14 residues. The V end lost 4 bases, the J end lost 6 bases, and 17 bases lay between the germline ends. CDR3 residues: CASSPLSKSGEQYF. The CDR3 bases are TGCGCCAGCAGCCCTTTATCCAAATCCGGCGAGCAGTACTTC.

This chain joins TRBV2 and TRBJ2-7; D remains unclear. The CDR3 is made up of 15 amino acids. CDR1 SNHLY and CDR2 FYNNEI come from the germline V gene. V lost 2 bases and J 1 base, leaving 12 bases between the germline ends. CDR3 amino acids: CASSERLLGSYEQYF. DNA for the CDR3: TGTGCCAGCAGTGAAAGGCTCCTTGGGTCCTACGAGCAGTACTTC.

The chain combines TRBV7-9 with TRBJ2-2; D is undetermined. The germline V gene has CDR1 SEHNR and CDR2 FQNEAQ (reference sequence). V shed 3 bases and J shed 5 bases, with 7 bases lying between them. The length of the CDR3 is 13 residues. The CDR3 loop reads CASSFTHTGELFF. DNA of the CDR3: TGTGCCAGCAGCTTTACGCATACCGGGGAGCTGTTTTTT.

The chain carries TRBV28 and TRBJ2-3; 8 bases map to TRBD2. This CDR3 spans 17 amino acids. CDR1 MDHEN and CDR2 SYDVKM come from the germline V gene. With V trimmed by 5 bases and J by 2 bases, 12 bases remained unmatched. CDR3 nucleotides: TGTGCCAGCAGTCCCTCCGGGAGCGGGGGTTTCACAGATACGCAGTATTTT. It yields the protein CASSPSGSGGFTDTQYF.

The CDR3 bases are TGTGCCAGCAGTTACTTCCCACAGGGGCGGGACACTGAAGCTTTCTTT. This encodes CASSYFPQGRDTEAFF. The chain is built from TRBV6-6 and TRBJ1-1, with 7 bases identical to TRBD1. V shed 1 base, J shed 3 bases, and the junction held 8 bases outside the gene matches. Germline CDR1 MNHNY, CDR2 SVGAGI (reference sequence). CDR3 length: 16 residues.

The J gene is TRBJ1-5, the V gene TRBV6-6, with D perhaps TRBD1 (5 bases). CDR1 and CDR2 from the germline V gene are MNHNY and SVGAGI (reference sequence). Trimming removed 2 bases at V and 3 bases at J, with 8 bases between. The CDR3 covers 14 residues. The DNA of the CDR3 is TGTGCCAGCAGTTACCGGGACTACAATCAGCCCCAGCATTTT. It specifies CASSYRDYNQPQHF.

The chain joins TRBV7-2 to TRBJ2-7; the D call may be TRBD1 or TRBD2 (5 bases each). Germline loops: CDR1 SGHTA, CDR2 FQGNSA. V dropped 2 bases and J dropped 0 bases, with 11 bases sitting between them. CDR3 length: 15 residues. The CDR3: CASSLTGLVSYEQYF. In DNA, the CDR3 is TGTGCCAGCAGCTTAACAGGACTCGTCTCCTACGAGCAGTACTTC.

CDR3 nucleotide sequence: TGTGCCAGTAGTATAGGGAGACAAGGTGAAGCTTTCTTT. This gives the protein CASSIGRQGEAFF. The gene calls are TRBV19 and TRBJ1-1, with D uncertain. The V end was cut by 1 base, the J end by 7 bases, with 10 bases between. This CDR3 has 13 residues. Germline V gives CDR1 LNHDA, CDR2 SQIVND (reference sequence).

The V gene is TRBV5-4, the J gene TRBJ2-3, with 14 bases matching TRBD2. J was trimmed by 4 bases and V by 4 bases; bases with no gene match: 8. CDR3 length equals 17 residues. Germline-derived CDR1 and CDR2 are SGHNT and YYREEE (reference sequence). CDR3 DNA: TGTGCCAGCAGCGGCGGGACTAGCGGGAGATGGGCAGATACGCAGTATTTT. Its protein product is CASSGGTSGRWADTQYF.

The chain joins TRBV5-1 to TRBJ2-2, with 7 nucleotides matching TRBD2. V was clipped by 4 bases and J by 1 base; unmatched bases: 7. Germline lookup yields CDR1 SGHRS and CDR2 YFSETQ. The CDR3 sequence is 16 residues long. The DNA of the CDR3 is TGCGCCAGCAGCCCTCTAGGGGAGGGGAACACCGGGGAGCTGTTTTTT. This codes for CASSPLGEGNTGELFF.

The chain couples TRBV7-2 to TRBJ1-6; a possible D gene is TRBD1 (5 bases). CDR3 length equals 16 residues. Per the germline V gene, CDR1 is SGHTA and CDR2 is FQGNSA. The V gene lost 2 bases and the J gene lost 7 bases, with 15 bases spanning the gap. The CDR3 loop is CASSLSPGWTNSPLHF. The CDR3 coding sequence is TGTGCCAGCAGCTTATCCCCAGGGTGGACGAATTCACCCCTCCACTTT.

The rearrangement links TRBV4-1 to TRBJ2-3, with a tentative D call TRBD2 (5 bases). Between the trimmed V and J ends, which lost 1 base and 7 bases, there was a span of 9 bases. The CDR3 contains 13 residues. Germline V gene lookup returns CDR1 MGHRA and CDR2 YSYEKL. The CDR3 spells CASSQGPSYTQYF. The CDR3 bases are TGCGCCAGCAGCCAAGGGCCTAGCTATACGCAGTATTTT.

The V and J genes are TRBV5-1 and TRBJ2-3; D is unclear. The V end lost 7 bases, the J end lost 7 bases, and 10 bases lay between the germline ends. The CDR3 covers 11 residues. Germline V gene lookup returns CDR1 SGHRS and CDR2 YFSETQ. CDR3 residues: CASSSDYTQYF. In DNA form, the CDR3 reads TGCGCCAGCTCCTCTGACTATACGCAGTATTTT. The whole variable domain, remainder taken from reference TRBV5-1 and TRBJ2-3, is KAGVTQTPRYLIKTRGQQVTLSCSPISGHRSVSWYQQTPGQGLQFLFEYFSETQRNKGNFPGRFSGRQFSNSRSEMNVSTLELGDSALYLCASSSDYTQYFGPGTRLTVL.

This sequence joins TRBV2 and TRBJ2-3, with a weak D call TRBD2 (5 bases). From germline, CDR1 is SNHLY and CDR2 FYNNEI. The CDR3 runs 13 residues. The V end lost 6 bases, the J end lost 4 bases, and 11 bases lay between the germline ends. The CDR3 coding sequence is TGTGCCAGCAGACCAGCGGTAGCAGATACGCAGTATTTT. It codes for CASRPAVADTQYF.

The chain couples TRBV11-3 to TRBJ2-1; 7 bases match TRBD2. Germline assignment: CDR1 SGHNT and CDR2 YENEEA. The trim removed 5 bases at V and 2 bases at J, leaving 0 bases unmatched. The CDR3 length is 13 residues. Here the CDR3 reads CASSSGTYNEQFF. The CDR3 nucleotides are TGTGCCAGCAGCAGCGGGACCTACAATGAGCAGTTCTTC.

CDR3 DNA sequence: TGCGCCAGCAGCTTGGCTAGCGGGGGGGATACGCAGTATTTT. Translation: CASSLASGGDTQYF. The J gene is TRBJ2-3, the V gene TRBV5-1; 11 positions match TRBD2. Germline V CDR1 and CDR2: SGHRS, YFSETQ. The CDR3 has 14 amino acids. The trim removed 0 bases at V and 6 bases at J, leaving 0 bases unmatched.

This clone came up a few times. The chain couples TRBV7-9 to TRBJ1-2; no definite D call. This CDR3 has 14 amino acids. Germline CDR1 is SEHNR and CDR2 is FQNEAQ (reference sequence). Trimming removed 0 bases from V and 6 bases from J, with 11 bases in between. CDR3 sequence reads: CASSLAGVWDGYTF. CDR3 sequence (DNA): TGTGCCAGCAGCTTAGCTGGGGTGTGGGATGGCTACACCTTC. Using reference TRBV7-9 and TRBJ1-2 for the parts outside the CDR3, the full variable domain is DTGVSQNPRHKITKRGQNVTFRCDPISEHNRLYWYRQTLGQGPEFLTYFQNEAQLEKSRLLSDRFSAERPKGSFSTLEIQRTEQGDSAMYLCASSLAGVWDGYTFGSGTRLTVV.

V usage is TRBV5-1 and J usage is TRBJ1-3; D is unclear. Germline CDR1 and CDR2: SGHRS and YFSETQ. This CDR3 comprises 16 residues. V was clipped by 4 bases and J by 1 base, with 15 bases between them. CDR3 region: CASSPGTRTSGNTIYF. For the CDR3, the DNA is TGCGCCAGCAGCCCCGGAACACGGACTTCTGGAAACACCATATATTTT.